Shown below are 31 T cell receptor beta chains from a single sample sequenced in a study of T cells in women clearing cervical HPV infection. TCRdb keeps only in-frame clones here, not all; method: immunoSEQ multiplex PCR. This sample contains 30,000 to 40,000 clones. The sample consisted of blood buffy coat. The receptors here all came from a woman between 18 and 70 years old with a cervical HPV16 infection that either progressed to CIN3+ or cleared (not recorded which).

On this clone: The DNA ends 3 residues before the CDR3 does, and the rest of the CDR3 is filled in from the germline J gene. The chain links TRBV19 to TRBJ1-5, with a tentative D call TRBD1 (5 bases). Deletions cut 5 bases from V and 9 bases from J, with 20 bases between. CDR1 is LNHDA and CDR2 is SQIVND in the germline V gene (reference sequence). The CDR3 loop spans 15 amino acids. The CDR3 sequence is CASSSQAAGKVPQHF. The sequenced CDR3 bases are TGTGCCAGTAGTTCCCAGGCCGCAGGGAAAGTGCCC.

Concerning this clone itself: The read is 3 residues too short to cover the CDR3 end, so that end is filled in from the germline J gene. The chain is built from TRBV18 and TRBJ2-3; possibly TRBD2 for D (6 bases). CDR1 is KGHSH, CDR2 LQKENI, per germline. This CDR3 region has 13 residues. The covered CDR3 bases are TGTGCCAGCCCCACCACGGGCGGGGAGACG. The encoded protein is CASPTTGGET. The whole CDR3 protein is CASPTTGGETQYF.

A remark on this clone: The read ends 3 residues before the CDR3 terminus; that terminus is restored from the germline J gene. The chain has TRBV19 and TRBJ2-1; D remains ambiguous. Trimming stripped 3 bases from V and 3 bases from J, with 6 bases between. The CDR3 contains 13 residues. Germline V gene sequence: CDR1 LNHDA, CDR2 SQIVND (reference sequence). CDR3 protein: CASSISDYNEQFF. The sequenced part of the CDR3 DNA is TGTGCCAGTAGTATCTCAGACTACAATGAG.

Worth noting for this clone: The sequenced fragment ends 3 residues before the CDR3 boundary, so the rest is inferred from the germline J gene. The genes are TRBV29-1 and TRBJ1-1; unclear D gene. The V end lost 4 bases, the J end lost 1 base, and 10 bases lay between the germline ends. Germline V gene lookup returns CDR1 SQVTM and CDR2 ANQGSEA. The length of the CDR3 is 13 residues. The covered CDR3 bases are TGCAGCGTTGGGGCCAGGAGGAACACTGAA. Its protein product is CSVGARRNTE. The CDR3 reads in full as CSVGARRNTEAFF. Together with reference TRBV29-1 and TRBJ1-1, the CDR3 gives the full variable domain: SAVISQKPSRDICQRGTSLTIQCQVDSQVTMMFWYRQQPGQSLTLIATANQGSEATYESGFVIDKFPISRPNLTFSTLTVSNMSPEDSSIYLCSVGARRNTEAFFGQGTRLTVV.

Concerning this clone itself: Read sequence stops 3 residues before the CDR3 end, and the germline J gene provides the missing end. The V gene is TRBV30, the J gene TRBJ2-3; D is ambiguous. The CDR3 sequence is 13 residues long. CDR1 is GTSNPN, CDR2 SVGIG, per germline (reference sequence). Trimming shortened V by 2 bases and J by 6 bases, and 12 bases separated the two germline ends. The sequenced CDR3 bases are TGTGCCTGGAGTCCTAGGATTAGGGATACG. Its translation: CAWSPRIRDT. The full CDR3 is CAWSPRIRDTQYF.

A word on this clone: Read coverage stops 3 residues before the CDR3 terminus; the germline J gene supplies the remainder. The chain uses TRBV20-1 and TRBJ1-4; no clear D. V was cut by 5 bases and J by 7 bases, with 11 bases left in between. Germline loops: CDR1 DFQATT, CDR2 SNEGSKA (reference sequence). CDR3 length equals 12 residues. CDR3 DNA (partial): TGCAGTGCTCCCGGAGAGGGTGAAAAA. Its translation is CSAPGEGEK. The entire CDR3 is CSAPGEGEKLFF.

The chain's CDR3 is CASSETAGGYEQYF. CDR3 bases read: TGTGCCAGCAGTGAAACGGCGGGGGGGTACGAG. V usage is TRBV6-1 and J usage is TRBJ2-7, with 9 bases fitting TRBD2. The sequenced fragment ends 3 residues before the CDR3 boundary, so the rest is inferred from the germline J gene. The germline gives CDR1 MNHNS, CDR2 SASEGT. The length of the CDR3 is 14 residues. The ends lost 2 bases at V and 4 bases at J; junction bases unmatched: 3.

Note on this clone: The sequenced fragment ends 3 residues before the CDR3 boundary, so the rest is inferred from the germline J gene. The genes are TRBV18 and TRBJ1-4, with unresolved D. Germline values: CDR1 KGHSH, CDR2 LQKENI. The CDR3 totals 16 residues. V gave up 0 bases and J gave up 0 bases, with 8 bases separating them. The sequenced CDR3 bases are TGTGCCAGCTCACCACCGGGCAGAGCAACTAATGAAAAA. Translated, it gives CASSPPGRATNEK. The CDR3 reads in full as CASSPPGRATNEKLFF.

Turning to this clone: Read data end 3 residues before the CDR3 end; the end is taken from the germline J gene. The chain couples TRBV30 to TRBJ1-2; no firm D call. This CDR3 is 13 amino acids long. V was clipped by 1 base and J by 7 bases, with 13 bases between them. CDR1 is GTSNPN, CDR2 SVGIG, per germline (reference sequence). Partial CDR3 DNA: TGTGCCTGGAGTGCCCGGCTCTCGGGTGGC. Amino acid sequence: CAWSARLSGG. The entire CDR3 sequence reads CAWSARLSGGYTF.

As regards this clone: The read comes to an end 3 residues before the CDR3 does, leaving the germline J gene to fill in the end. The gene calls are TRBV5-5 and TRBJ2-1, with D perhaps matching TRBD1 (5 bases). CDR3 length: 15 residues. Germline assignment: CDR1 SGHKS and CDR2 YYEKEE (reference sequence). The V and J ends lost 5 bases and 7 bases respectively, with 19 bases between them. The sequenced part of the CDR3 DNA is TGTGCCAGCAGGCCGGCCAGCGACAGAAGGAATGAG. Protein: CASRPASDRRNE. Given in full, the CDR3 is CASRPASDRRNEQFF. The variable domain in full, completed from reference TRBV5-5 and TRBJ2-1, reads DAGVTQSPTHLIKTRGQQVTLRCSPISGHKSVSWYQQVLGQGPQFIFQYYEKEERGRGNFPDRFSARQFPNYSSELNVNALLLGDSALYLCASRPASDRRNEQFFGPGTRLTVL.

Concerning this clone: Sequencing ends 3 residues short of the CDR3 end; the germline J gene provides the rest. The V call is TRBV7-9, the J call TRBJ1-5; tentative D call: TRBD1 (6 bases). The V and J ends lost 5 bases and 2 bases respectively, with 7 bases between them. Germline V lookup: CDR1 SEHNR, CDR2 FQNEAQ (reference sequence). The CDR3 has 13 residues. The CDR3 sequence: CASSRTGNQPQHF. The CDR3 DNA, read in part, is TGTGCCAGCAGCCGGACAGGCAATCAGCCC.

Comments on this clone: The CDR3 end lies 3 residues beyond the end of the read and is filled in from the germline J gene. The chain joins TRBV19 to TRBJ1-3; 8 positions match TRBD1. V lost 3 bases and J lost 3; bases outside the gene matches: 10. The CDR3 is 17 residues long. Germline values: CDR1 LNHDA, CDR2 SQIVND (reference sequence). The CDR3 sequence is CASSIGWQGAYGNTIYF. Partial CDR3 DNA: TGTGCCAGTAGTATCGGTTGGCAGGGGGCTTATGGAAACACC.

As regards this clone: The CDR3 goes on 3 residues after the read ends, and that part is filled in from the germline J gene. The rearrangement joins TRBV30 to TRBJ2-3, with a weak D call TRBD2 (5 bases). The CDR3 totals 13 residues. The germline V gene encodes CDR1 GTSNPN and CDR2 SVGIG (reference sequence). The CDR3: CAWINERKETQYF. The DNA read from the CDR3 is TGTGCCTGGATTAATGAGCGGAAAGAGACG.

Concerning this clone: The read finishes 3 residues shy of the CDR3 end, and the germline J gene is used to complete it. J is TRBJ1-6 and V is TRBV7-9; D gene unclear. The V and J ends lost 1 base and 9 bases respectively, with 7 bases between them. In germline, CDR1 is SEHNR, CDR2 FQNEAQ (reference sequence). The CDR3 length is 13 residues. Partial CDR3 DNA: TGTGCCAGCAGCTTAGATTCGGTTTCACCC. Protein sequence: CASSLDSVSP. The CDR3 in its entirety is CASSLDSVSPLHF.

Concerning this clone: The CDR3 end lies 3 residues beyond the end of the read and is filled in from the germline J gene. The genes are TRBV7-9 and TRBJ1-6; weak D call: TRBD1 (5 bases). The V and J ends lost 1 base and 10 bases respectively, with 14 bases between them. From germline, CDR1 is SEHNR and CDR2 FQNEAQ (reference sequence). The CDR3 has 15 amino acids. The CDR3 sequence: CASSLGGGESSPLHF. CDR3 bases read: TGTGCCAGCAGCTTAGGCGGGGGGGAAAGCTCACCC. The complete variable domain, with remaining parts taken from reference TRBV7-9 and TRBJ1-6, reads DTGVSQNPRHKITKRGQNVTFRCDPISEHNRLYWYRQTLGQGPEFLTYFQNEAQLEKSRLLSDRFSAERPKGSFSTLEIQRTEQGDSAMYLCASSLGGGESSPLHFGNGTRLTVT.

As to this clone: The CDR3 extends 3 residues past the end of the read, so its final part is completed from the germline J gene. The same CDR3 also results from other DNA sequences found in this sample. This rearrangement joins TRBV18 to TRBJ2-1, with 10 bases that match TRBD2. The CDR3 runs to 18 residues. Trimming removed 6 bases from V and 6 bases from J; junction bases left unmatched: 17. Germline CDR1 KGHSH, CDR2 LQKENI. CDR3 sequence reads: CASSPRLAGGGIRNEQFF. The CDR3 DNA, read in part, is TGTGCCAGCTCCCCTCGGTTAGCGGGGGGCGGAATTCGCAATGAG.

Of note for this clone: The sequence runs out 3 residues before the end of the CDR3; the remainder is reconstructed from the germline J gene. The chain combines TRBV6-2 or TRBV6-3 with TRBJ2-7, with D unresolved. The germline V and J ends were trimmed by 2 bases and 3 bases, with 14 bases remaining between them. The CDR3 is 15 residues long. CDR1 MNHEY and CDR2 SVGEGT come from the germline V gene. The CDR3 DNA, read in part, is TGTGCCAGCAGTTACCCTGCGTCCGGTCACTACGAG. This sequence encodes CASSYPASGHYE. The complete CDR3 protein is CASSYPASGHYEQYF.

The CDR3 bases that were read are TGTGCCAGCAGCTTAGCTATCTTTACCGAG. Its translation: CASSLAIFTE. The whole CDR3 region reads CASSLAIFTEQYF. The V gene is TRBV11-2, the J gene TRBJ2-7; D is unclear. The read stops 3 residues short of the end of the CDR3; the missing end is completed from the germline J gene. Germline assignment: CDR1 SGHAT and CDR2 FQNNGV. This CDR3 has 13 amino acids. The V gene lost 1 base and the J gene lost 6 bases, with 10 bases spanning the gap.

Of note for this clone: The read halts 3 residues ahead of the CDR3 end, with the missing end drawn from the germline J gene. The chain is built from TRBV6-2 or TRBV6-3 and TRBJ2-1; tentatively, D is TRBD1 (6 bases). The CDR3 contains 14 residues. V was clipped by 6 bases and J by 9 bases, with 18 bases between them. Germline values: CDR1 MNHEY, CDR2 SVGEGT. This CDR3 reads CASRNPERGSEQFF. CDR3 DNA (partial): TGTGCCAGCAGGAACCCAGAAAGGGGGAGTGAG.

To note about this clone: The read falls 3 residues short of the CDR3 end, and the missing part is taken from the germline J gene. The genes are TRBV19 and TRBJ2-1; 16 nucleotides align to TRBD2. V gave up 9 bases and J gave up 4 bases; unmatched junction bases: 3. The germline CDR1 and CDR2 sequences are LNHDA and SQIVND (reference sequence). This CDR3 contains 15 residues. This CDR3 is CASEGLAGGYNEQFF. The part of the CDR3 DNA that was read is TGTGCCAGCGAGGGACTAGCGGGGGGGTACAATGAG. The full variable domain, rest sourced from reference TRBV19 and TRBJ2-1, is DGGITQSPKYLFRKEGQNVTLSCEQNLNHDAMYWYRQDPGQGLRLIYYSQIVNDFQKGDIAEGYSVSREKKESFPLTVTSAQKNPTAFYLCASEGLAGGYNEQFFGPGTRLTVL.

In regard to this clone: With the read ending 3 residues before the CDR3 end, the germline J gene is used to fill in that end. The chain joins TRBV20-1 to TRBJ1-5, with 7 bases aligning to TRBD1. The V gene's germline CDR1 is DFQATT and CDR2 SNEGSKA (reference sequence). J was trimmed by 7 bases and V by 3 bases; bases with no gene match: 9. This CDR3 has 14 residues. The CDR3: CSASEGAGGQPQHF. Incomplete CDR3 DNA: TGCAGTGCTAGTGAGGGGGCCGGAGGGCAGCCC.

Comments on this clone: The read finishes 3 residues shy of the CDR3 end, and the germline J gene is used to complete it. J is TRBJ2-3 and V is TRBV28; a possible D gene is TRBD2 (6 bases). The V end was cut by 7 bases, the J end by 3 bases, with 14 bases between. The germline gives CDR1 MDHEN, CDR2 SYDVKM. The CDR3 runs 14 residues. CDR3 DNA (partial): TGTGCCAGCATTTTTGGCGGGAAAACAGATACG. Its translation is CASIFGGKTDT. The CDR3, in full, reads CASIFGGKTDTQYF.

About this clone itself: The read falls 3 residues short of the CDR3 end, and the missing part is taken from the germline J gene. The chain employs TRBV7-2 and TRBJ1-4; D unresolved. Germline V gene data show CDR1 as SGHTA and CDR2 as FQGNSA. CDR3 size: 12 residues. CDR3 bases read: TGTGCCAGCAGCCCCGGCTTGGGCGTA. As protein: CASSPGLGV. The CDR3 reads in full as CASSPGLGVLFF.

As for this clone: The CDR3 end is not reached by the read, which stops 3 residues before it; the germline J gene fills it in. J is TRBJ2-7 and V is TRBV20-1, with a weak D call TRBD1 (5 bases). CDR3 length: 14 residues. The V end was cut by 6 bases, the J end by 0 bases, with 15 bases between. CDR1 is DFQATT, CDR2 SNEGSKA, per germline (reference sequence). CDR3 sequence reads: CSATQHRSSYEQYF. The covered CDR3 bases are TGCAGTGCCACACAACACAGGAGCTCCTACGAG.

To note about this clone: The read falls 3 residues short of the CDR3 end, and the missing part is taken from the germline J gene. This chain connects TRBV2 to TRBJ2-7; 14 bases map to TRBD2. V was pared by 6 bases and J by 6 bases, with 10 bases of the junction left unmatched. The CDR3 runs to 16 residues. Germline-derived CDR1 and CDR2 are SNHLY and FYNNEI. CDR3 DNA (partial): TGTGCCAGCAGGGTCGCCAGGACTAGCGGGAGGTCCGAG. Its protein is CASRVARTSGRSE. The whole CDR3 region reads CASRVARTSGRSEQYF.

CDR3 DNA, as far as it was read: TGCAGTGCACTCGCGGATTCCTACGAG. Amino acids: CSALADSYE. The full CDR3 is CSALADSYEQYF. The J gene is TRBJ2-7, the V gene TRBV20-1; no definite D call. The CDR3 is cut off 3 residues early in the read; its end comes from the germline J gene. The CDR3 extends over 12 amino acids. Trimming took 6 bases from V and 1 from J, leaving 10 bases between them. Germline CDR1 reads DFQATT; CDR2 reads SNEGSKA (reference sequence).

This chain's CDR3 is CASGSGQGNEKLFF. The sequenced part of the CDR3 DNA is TGTGCTAGTGGGTCGGGACAGGGGAATGAAAAA. The gene calls are TRBV12-5 and TRBJ1-4, with 10 bases identical to TRBD1. The observed sequence ends 3 residues before the CDR3 terminus, with the missing tail filled in from the germline J gene. Germline-derived CDR1 and CDR2 are LGHNT and FRNRAP. Trimming removed 6 bases from V and 5 bases from J; junction bases left unmatched: 3. CDR3 length equals 14 residues.

For this clone: Coverage ceases 3 residues before the CDR3 finishes, and the germline J gene fills in the end. The chain employs TRBV18 and TRBJ1-1, with unresolved D. The CDR3 runs to 13 residues. The V and J ends lost 3 bases and 3 bases respectively, with 8 bases between them. CDR1 KGHSH and CDR2 LQKENI come from the germline V gene. CDR3 DNA, as far as it was read: TGTGCCAGCTCACCGTCGCGCGACACTGAA. Translated, it gives CASSPSRDTE. The full CDR3 protein reads CASSPSRDTEAFF.

A note on this clone: The CDR3 end is not reached by the read, which stops 3 residues before it; the germline J gene fills it in. The chain joins TRBV19 to TRBJ1-1; D ambiguous. CDR3 length: 13 amino acids. Between the trimmed V and J ends, which lost 8 bases and 5 bases, there was a span of 15 bases. CDR1 LNHDA and CDR2 SQIVND come from the germline V gene (reference sequence). The CDR3 here is CASSGGWVTEAFF. CDR3 DNA, as far as it was read: TGTGCCAGTTCCGGAGGGTGGGTGACTGAA.

In regard to this clone: Read coverage stops 3 residues before the CDR3 terminus; the germline J gene supplies the remainder. The rearrangement links TRBV29-1 to TRBJ1-1; TRBD1 is a possible D gene (5 bases). This CDR3 region has 13 residues. Germline V gives CDR1 SQVTM, CDR2 ANQGSEA. Trimming took 7 bases from V and 4 from J, leaving 16 bases between them. Partial CDR3 DNA: TGCAGCGGCGGGACCCCCGGGGGCACTGAA. Translating it yields CSGGTPGGTE. The full CDR3 sequence reads CSGGTPGGTEAFF. Looking up the rest from reference TRBV29-1 and TRBJ1-1 gives the full variable domain: SAVISQKPSRDICQRGTSLTIQCQVDSQVTMMFWYRQQPGQSLTLIATANQGSEATYESGFVIDKFPISRPNLTFSTLTVSNMSPEDSSIYLCSGGTPGGTEAFFGQGTRLTVV.

Regarding this clone: Coverage ceases 3 residues before the CDR3 finishes, and the germline J gene fills in the end. This same CDR3 is encoded by further DNA sequences in the sample. The rearrangement links TRBV5-1 to TRBJ2-1; 8 bases are shared with TRBD2. The CDR3 spans 13 residues. After removal of 8 bases from V and 9 bases from J, the junction contained 10 bases not matched to a gene. Germline values: CDR1 SGHRS, CDR2 YFSETQ. CDR3 DNA, as far as it was read: TGCGCCAGTGGCACTAGCGGTCAGGGTGAG. Amino acid sequence: CASGTSGQGE. The full CDR3 sequence reads CASGTSGQGEQFF.